This T cell receptor beta chain came from a study of type 1 and type 2 diabetes patients. This CDR3 has 18 amino acids. Germline CDR1 reads LGHNT; CDR2 reads FRNRAP. V shed 5 bases, J shed 0 bases, and the junction held 14 bases outside the gene matches. This clonotype was picked up a small number of times. PCR was run on genomic DNA. Multiplex PCR with 30 forward and 13 reverse primers amplified the TCR beta CDR3. Each CDR3 protein gets one entry after TCRdb re-called the multiplex PCR reads with MiXCR. The data show 270,000 or so distinct CDR3 sequences, with around 50% seen just once and roughly 13% held by the top ten.

This clonotype was obtained from a man between 18 and 35 years old with type 2 diabetes. Sequencing input: peripheral blood mononuclear cells (PBMCs). The chain has TRBV12-5 and TRBJ2-5; 8 bases map to TRBD1. The CDR3 is CASGTTGDFYRYQETQYF. The DNA of the CDR3 is TGTGCTAGTGGTACGACAGGGGATTTTTATAGGTACCAAGAGACCCAGTACTTC.